The 32 T cell receptor beta chains below come from one sample, sequenced in a study of cytomegalovirus exposure and HLA in healthy donors. The PCR employed 60 Vbeta primers together with 13 Jbeta primers. Clones were sequenced by immunoSEQ multiplex PCR, and TCRdb holds only the in-frame ones, with some missing. This sample has about 36,000 clones, with 60% to 80% found just once. Material: PBMCs. These receptors were collected from a man aged 25 to 45 in good health and CMV-seronegative.

This clone was counted between two and nine times. The V call is TRBV28, the J call TRBJ1-2; tentative D call: TRBD1 (5 bases). Trimming took off 1 base at V and 7 bases at J, with 16 bases between the two ends. The CDR3 has 15 residues. Germline V gives CDR1 MDHEN, CDR2 SYDVKM. Here the CDR3 DNA reads TGTGCCAGCAGTTTATCGGGACTGATCGGTCGTGGCTACACCTTC. Translation gives CASSLSGLIGRGYTF.

J is TRBJ2-5 and V is TRBV5-6, with no clear D. Germline V gene lookup returns CDR1 SGHDT and CDR2 YYEEEE. Deletions cut 0 bases from V and 2 bases from J, with 14 bases between. This CDR3 is 16 amino acids long. DNA of the CDR3: TGTGCCAGCAGCTTGGCCAACCCAGGCCCGCAAGAGACCCAGTACTTC. The encoded protein is CASSLANPGPQETQYF. The full variable domain, in which reference TRBV5-6 and TRBJ2-5 provide the parts outside the CDR3, is DAGVTQSPTHLIKTRGQQVTLRCSPKSGHDTVSWYQQALGQGPQFIFQYYEEEERQRGNFPDRFSGHQFPNYSSELNVNALLLGDSALYLCASSLANPGPQETQYFGPGTRLLVL.

V is TRBV5-6 and J is TRBJ2-7; maybe TRBD1 (5 bases). In germline, CDR1 is SGHDT, CDR2 YYEEEE. The CDR3 has 14 amino acids. The V gene lost 4 bases and the J gene lost 2 bases, with 13 bases spanning the gap. The CDR3 region is CASSRLTETYEQYF. DNA of the CDR3: TGTGCCAGCAGCCGATTGACAGAGACCTACGAGCAGTACTTC.

The chain links TRBV2 to TRBJ1-1, with D perhaps matching TRBD1 (5 bases). Germline CDR1 SNHLY, CDR2 FYNNEI. Trimming shortened V by 4 bases and J by 4 bases, and 16 bases separated the two germline ends. CDR3 length: 15 residues. CDR3 sequence (DNA): TGTGCCAGCAGTGCCGAAGGGGCGGGGGGCACTGAAGCTTTCTTT. Its translation is CASSAEGAGGTEAFF.

V is TRBV29-1 and J is TRBJ2-5, with 8 bases lining up with TRBD2. Germline V lookup: CDR1 SQVTM, CDR2 ANQGSEA. Losses at the gene ends were 5 bases for V and 2 bases for J; bases not matched to a gene: 1. CDR3 length: 12 amino acids. The CDR3 coding sequence is TGCAGCGTTACTAGCGGTCAAGAGACCCAGTACTTC. As protein: CSVTSGQETQYF.

This chain joins TRBV7-9 and TRBJ1-1; a weak D match, TRBD1 (6 bases). The germline V gene has CDR1 SEHNR and CDR2 FQNEAQ (reference sequence). This CDR3 has 14 amino acids. Trimming removed 5 bases from V and 0 bases from J, with 10 bases in between. The CDR3 region has the DNA TGTGCCAGCAGCCACGGGGGGCTGAACACTGAAGCTTTCTTT. The encoded protein is CASSHGGLNTEAFF.

The CDR3 region is CASSQGLEGETQYF. The CDR3 DNA reads as TGTGCCAGCAGCCAGGGACTAGAAGGAGAGACCCAGTACTTC. The chain carries TRBV4-2 and TRBJ2-5, with 8 bases matching TRBD2. The germline CDR1 and CDR2 sequences are LGHNA and YNFKEQ. V lost 3 bases and J lost 4; bases outside the gene matches: 4. There are 14 residues in the CDR3.

This rearrangement joins TRBV4-3 to TRBJ1-1; no clear D. V was shortened by 3 bases and J by 5 bases, with 10 bases between the two germline ends. Germline V gene sequence: CDR1 LGHNA, CDR2 YSLEER. The CDR3 runs to 13 residues. The CDR3 bases are TGCGCCAGCAGCCACCTACTAGGGACTGAAGCTTTCTTT. Translation: CASSHLLGTEAFF.

V is TRBV25-1 and J is TRBJ1-5; D remains unclear. Trimming removed 5 bases from V and 11 bases from J, with 19 bases in between. The CDR3 extends over 14 amino acids. CDR1 is MGHDK and CDR2 is SYGVNS in the germline V gene. This chain's CDR3 is CASSPSGVNGAQHF. CDR3 in DNA: TGTGCCAGCAGTCCCTCCGGGGTGAATGGGGCCCAGCATTTT.

The chain carries TRBV6-5 and TRBJ1-5, with 8 bases matching TRBD1. The CDR3 covers 13 residues. Germline CDR1 MNHEY, CDR2 SVGAGI. The DNA of the CDR3 is TGTGTGACAGGGGAAAGGAGCAATCAGCCCCAGCATTTT. Residues: CVTGERSNQPQHF.

The rearrangement joins TRBV10-1 to TRBJ2-1; D is perhaps TRBD1 (5 bases). CDR1 is WNHNN, CDR2 SYGVQD, per germline (reference sequence). CDR3 length equals 13 residues. The V and J ends lost 0 bases and 6 bases respectively, with 6 bases between them. The CDR3 protein is CASSESRGNEQFF. CDR3 in DNA: TGCGCCAGCAGTGAGTCAAGGGGCAATGAGCAGTTCTTC.

This clone was picked up a small number of times. The chain combines TRBV19 with TRBJ2-5; TRBD1 might be the D (5 bases). This CDR3 is 12 amino acids long. Between the trimmed V and J ends, which lost 3 bases and 4 bases, there was a span of 6 bases. CDR1 and CDR2 (germline): LNHDA, SQIVND (reference sequence). Here the CDR3 DNA reads TGTGCCAGTAGTATCCAGGGAGAGACCCAGTACTTC. Amino acid sequence: CASSIQGETQYF.

The chain has TRBV15 and TRBJ1-1; a possible D gene is TRBD1 (6 bases). Looked up from germline, CDR1 is LNHNV and CDR2 is YYDKDF (reference sequence). This CDR3 has 16 residues. Deletions cut 0 bases from V and 2 bases from J, with 13 bases between. The CDR3 loop reads CATSRDPTGYNTEAFF. Here the CDR3 DNA reads TGTGCCACCAGCAGAGATCCGACAGGTTATAACACTGAAGCTTTCTTT.

The chain joins TRBV4-1 to TRBJ2-5, with TRBD2 matching 12 bases. The CDR3 consists of 15 residues. Unmatched junction bases numbered 5, after V lost 4 bases and J lost 5 bases. Germline-derived CDR1 and CDR2 are MGHRA and YSYEKL. In DNA form, the CDR3 reads TGCGCCAGCAGCCCGGGGACTAGCGGGTCTGAGACCCAGTACTTC. Translation gives CASSPGTSGSETQYF.

The gene calls are TRBV6-5 and TRBJ2-3; D might be TRBD1 (5 bases). This CDR3 is built from 12 residues. V was pared by 5 bases and J by 5 bases, with 8 bases between. CDR1 is MNHEY, CDR2 SVGAGI, per germline. Here the CDR3 DNA reads TGTGCCAGCAGTAAGGGGTTAGATACGCAGTATTTT. Its protein is CASSKGLDTQYF.

This chain joins TRBV6-5 and TRBJ1-4; perhaps TRBD1 as D (6 bases). The CDR3 has 14 residues. V dropped 7 bases and J dropped 6 bases, with 15 bases sitting between them. Germline loops: CDR1 MNHEY, CDR2 SVGAGI. The CDR3 loop is CASNRGASDEKLFF. CDR3 nucleotide sequence: TGTGCCAGCAATCGGGGGGCGAGTGATGAAAAACTGTTTTTT.

This rearrangement joins TRBV29-1 to TRBJ2-5; D remains unclear. CDR1 is SQVTM and CDR2 is ANQGSEA in the germline V gene. The CDR3 is made up of 11 amino acids. Deletions cut 5 bases from V and 2 bases from J, with 6 bases between. CDR3 nucleotide sequence: TGCAGCGTTTCCTTACAAGAGACCCAGTACTTC. This gives the protein CSVSLQETQYF.

CDR3 residues: CASSYSGTGEGKLFF. DNA of the CDR3: TGTGCCAGCAGTTATTCCGGGACAGGAGAGGGAAAACTGTTTTTT. The chain has TRBV6-5 and TRBJ1-4, with TRBD1 identical over 8 bases. J lost 10 bases, V lost 3 bases, and 10 bases had no gene match. Germline assignment: CDR1 MNHEY and CDR2 SVGAGI. The CDR3 covers 15 residues.

CDR3 protein: CASSGGGRRTGELFF. The CDR3 DNA reads TGTGCCAGCAGCGGGGGGGGCAGGCGGACCGGGGAGCTGTTTTTT. The chain recombines TRBV4-2 with TRBJ2-2, with D perhaps TRBD2 (7 bases). The length of the CDR3 is 15 residues. Trimming took 5 bases from V and 5 from J, leaving 15 bases between them. CDR1 and CDR2 (germline): LGHNA, YNFKEQ.

The gene calls are TRBV29-1 and TRBJ1-2; D perhaps matches TRBD1 (6 bases). Trimming shortened V by 0 bases and J by 4 bases, and 24 bases separated the two germline ends. Looked up from germline, CDR1 is SQVTM and CDR2 is ANQGSEA. This CDR3 is built from 18 residues. In DNA, the CDR3 is TGCAGCGTTGAAGACCCATGGACGGGGGGGCGCAGGGGCTATGGCTACACCTTC. It encodes CSVEDPWTGGRRGYGYTF. Full variable domain (remainder filled in from reference TRBV29-1 and TRBJ1-2): SAVISQKPSRDICQRGTSLTIQCQVDSQVTMMFWYRQQPGQSLTLIATANQGSEATYESGFVIDKFPISRPNLTFSTLTVSNMSPEDSSIYLCSVEDPWTGGRRGYGYTFGSGTRLTVV.

The V gene is TRBV6-1, the J gene TRBJ2-2; D is perhaps TRBD2 (7 bases). Trimming shortened V by 8 bases and J by 4 bases, and 14 bases separated the two germline ends. This CDR3 has 14 residues. Germline V gives CDR1 MNHNS, CDR2 SASEGT. The CDR3 DNA reads TGTGCCAGCCTTGGGGGGGCAGGCACCGGGGAGCTGTTTTTT. Translated: CASLGGAGTGELFF.

For this clone: A read error may produce the germline difference seen at one junction end. V usage is TRBV29-1 and J usage is TRBJ1-1; 8 bases are a match to TRBD1. CDR1 is SQVTM and CDR2 is ANQGSEA in the germline V gene. CDR3 length equals 13 residues. CDR3 region: CSVEEDRVTEAFF. The DNA of the CDR3 is TGCAGCGTCGAAGAGGACAGGGTCACTGAAGCTTTCTTT.

The sample holds one count of this clone. The chain employs TRBV4-1 and TRBJ2-7; the match to TRBD2 covers 10 bases. Germline V CDR1 and CDR2: MGHRA, YSYEKL. This CDR3 contains 16 residues. V was clipped by 0 bases and J by 4 bases; unmatched bases: 6. CDR3 sequence: CASSQESASGGYEQYF. The CDR3 nucleotides read TGCGCCAGCAGCCAAGAATCGGCTAGCGGGGGTTACGAGCAGTACTTC.

The CDR3, as DNA: TGTGCCACCAGCGCCACTCGAACTAATGAAAAACTGTTTTTT. It yields the protein CATSATRTNEKLFF. The chain joins TRBV15 to TRBJ1-4; no clear D. Trimming pared 5 bases from V and 1 base from J, leaving 8 bases between. Germline V lookup: CDR1 LNHNV, CDR2 YYDKDF (reference sequence). The CDR3 totals 14 residues.

The CDR3 nucleotides are TGTGCCAGCAGTTTACGCGGACAGGGTAACCAGCCCCAGCATTTT. Protein product: CASSLRGQGNQPQHF. The chain couples TRBV28 to TRBJ1-5; 8 positions match TRBD1. Unmatched junction bases numbered 7, after V lost 2 bases and J lost 7 bases. The V gene's germline CDR1 is MDHEN and CDR2 SYDVKM. The CDR3 spans 15 residues.

In this sample, this clone turned up a few times. This rearrangement joins TRBV6-1 to TRBJ2-3; TRBD2 matches at 12 bases. This CDR3 contains 15 residues. V was clipped by 6 bases and J by 2 bases; unmatched bases: 3. CDR1 and CDR2 from the germline V gene are MNHNS and SASEGT. CDR3 sequence: CASSRLAGDTDTQYF. CDR3 DNA: TGTGCCAGCAGCCGACTAGCGGGAGACACAGATACGCAGTATTTT.

The chain recombines TRBV16 with TRBJ1-1; D remains ambiguous. The V and J ends lost 0 bases and 2 bases respectively, with 7 bases between them. The CDR3 has 14 amino acids. In germline, CDR1 is KGHSY, CDR2 FQNENV. CDR3 residues: CASSQSTVNTEAFF. CDR3 nucleotide sequence: TGTGCCAGCAGCCAATCAACAGTCAACACTGAAGCTTTCTTT.

The chain combines TRBV28 with TRBJ2-7, with a tentative D call TRBD1 (6 bases). Germline values: CDR1 MDHEN, CDR2 SYDVKM. Trimming pared 5 bases from V and 3 bases from J, leaving 20 bases between. The CDR3 spans 16 residues. CDR3 nucleotides: TGTGCCAGCAGTCGAATCGGGACAACCGATGTCTACGAGCAGTACTTC. Translation: CASSRIGTTDVYEQYF.

This chain links TRBV5-1 with TRBJ2-7; weak D call: TRBD2 (5 bases). Germline V gene lookup returns CDR1 SGHRS and CDR2 YFSETQ. V was shortened by 4 bases and J by 0 bases, with 11 bases between the two germline ends. CDR3 size: 14 residues. In DNA, the CDR3 is TGCGCCAGCAGCGAGACGGGGAGCTCCTACGAGCAGTACTTC. Translating it yields CASSETGSSYEQYF.

The V gene is TRBV27, the J gene TRBJ1-1; D gene uncertain. Germline CDR1 and CDR2: MNHEY and SMNVEV (reference sequence). This CDR3 spans 13 amino acids. V was cut by 4 bases and J by 2 bases, with 8 bases left in between. The CDR3 loop is CASSSLRNTEAFF. CDR3 sequence (DNA): TGTGCCAGCAGTTCCCTGAGAAACACTGAAGCTTTCTTT.

This chain links TRBV5-8 with TRBJ1-5, with D unclear. With 1 base removed from V and 2 bases from J, the gap between germline ends came to 4 bases. Germline assignment: CDR1 SGHTS and CDR2 YDEGEE. The length of the CDR3 is 13 residues. For the CDR3, the DNA is TGTGCCAGCAGCTTGATCGGCAATCAGCCCCAGCATTTT. Translated, it gives CASSLIGNQPQHF. Filled out from reference TRBV5-8 and TRBJ1-5, the complete variable domain reads EAGVTQSPTHLIKTRGQQATLRCSPISGHTSVYWYQQALGLGLQFLLWYDEGEERNRGNFPPRFSGRQFPNYSSELNVNALELEDSALYLCASSLIGNQPQHFGDGTRLSIL.

This chain links TRBV18 with TRBJ1-5; unclear D gene. Trimming left V 6 bases short and J 1 base short, with 10 bases between. The CDR3 extends over 14 amino acids. Looked up from germline, CDR1 is KGHSH and CDR2 is LQKENI. The CDR3 DNA reads TGTGCCAGCTCTCCCCGTGTGAGCAATCAGCCCCAGCATTTT. This codes for CASSPRVSNQPQHF.